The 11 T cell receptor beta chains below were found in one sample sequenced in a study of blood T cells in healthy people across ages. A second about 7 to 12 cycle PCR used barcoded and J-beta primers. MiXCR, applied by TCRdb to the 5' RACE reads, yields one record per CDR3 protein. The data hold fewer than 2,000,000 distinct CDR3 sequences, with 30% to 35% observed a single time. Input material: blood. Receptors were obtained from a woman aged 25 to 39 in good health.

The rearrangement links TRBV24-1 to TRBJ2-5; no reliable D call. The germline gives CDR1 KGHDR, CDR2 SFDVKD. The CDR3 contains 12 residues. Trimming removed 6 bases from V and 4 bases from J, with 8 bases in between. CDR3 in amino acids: CATSRSGETQYF. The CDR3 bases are TGTGCCACCAGTCGGAGTGGAGAGACCCAGTACTTC.

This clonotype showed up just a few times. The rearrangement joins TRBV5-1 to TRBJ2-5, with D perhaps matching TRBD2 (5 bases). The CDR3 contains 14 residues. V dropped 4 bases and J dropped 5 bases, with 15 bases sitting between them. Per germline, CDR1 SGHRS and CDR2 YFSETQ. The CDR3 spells CASSRGPGVETQYF. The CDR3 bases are TGCGCCAGCAGCCGAGGCCCCGGGGTGGAGACCCAGTACTTC. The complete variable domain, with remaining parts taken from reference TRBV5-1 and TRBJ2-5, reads KAGVTQTPRYLIKTRGQQVTLSCSPISGHRSVSWYQQTPGQGLQFLFEYFSETQRNKGNFPGRFSGRQFSNSRSEMNVSTLELGDSALYLCASSRGPGVETQYFGPGTRLLVL.

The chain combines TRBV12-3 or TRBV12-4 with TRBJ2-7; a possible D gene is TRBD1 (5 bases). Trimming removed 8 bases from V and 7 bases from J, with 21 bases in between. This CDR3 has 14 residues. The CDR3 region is CASAYRSLRPEQYF. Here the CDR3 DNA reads TGTGCCAGCGCTTACAGGAGCCTGCGTCCTGAGCAGTACTTC.

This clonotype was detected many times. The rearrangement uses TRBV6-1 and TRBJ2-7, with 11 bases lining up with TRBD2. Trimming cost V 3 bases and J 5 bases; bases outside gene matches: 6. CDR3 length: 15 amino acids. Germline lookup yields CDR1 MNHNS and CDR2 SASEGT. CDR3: CASSEATSGGNEQYF. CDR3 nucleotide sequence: TGTGCCAGCAGTGAGGCTACTAGCGGGGGCAACGAGCAGTACTTC.

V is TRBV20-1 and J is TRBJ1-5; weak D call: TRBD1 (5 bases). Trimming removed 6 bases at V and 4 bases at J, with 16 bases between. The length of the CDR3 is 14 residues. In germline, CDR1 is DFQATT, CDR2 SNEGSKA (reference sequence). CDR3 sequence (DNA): TGCAGTGCCCGACACCCTGAGGGGAATCAGCCCCAGCATTTT. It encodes CSARHPEGNQPQHF.

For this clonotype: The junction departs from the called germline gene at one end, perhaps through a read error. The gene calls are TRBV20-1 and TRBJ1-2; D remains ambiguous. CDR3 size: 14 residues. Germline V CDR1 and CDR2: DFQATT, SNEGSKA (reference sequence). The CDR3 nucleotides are TGCAGTGCTAGAGTTCTCCATGCTAACTATGGCTACGCCTTC. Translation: CSARVLHANYGYAF.

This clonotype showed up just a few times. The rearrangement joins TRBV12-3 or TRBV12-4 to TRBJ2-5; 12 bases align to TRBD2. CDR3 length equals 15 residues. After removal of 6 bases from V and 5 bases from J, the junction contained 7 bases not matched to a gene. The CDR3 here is CASRRLAGAGETQYF. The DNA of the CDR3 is TGTGCCAGCAGGAGACTAGCGGGGGCCGGGGAGACCCAGTACTTC.

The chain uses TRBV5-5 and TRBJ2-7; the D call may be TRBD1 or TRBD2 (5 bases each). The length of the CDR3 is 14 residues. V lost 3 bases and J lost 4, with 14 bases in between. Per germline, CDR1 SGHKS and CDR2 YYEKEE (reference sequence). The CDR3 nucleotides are TGTGCCAGCAGCTCGGGGACCTTGGGGTACGAGCAGTACTTC. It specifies CASSSGTLGYEQYF. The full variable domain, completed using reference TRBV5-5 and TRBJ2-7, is DAGVTQSPTHLIKTRGQQVTLRCSPISGHKSVSWYQQVLGQGPQFIFQYYEKEERGRGNFPDRFSARQFPNYSSELNVNALLLGDSALYLCASSSGTLGYEQYFGPGTRLTVT.

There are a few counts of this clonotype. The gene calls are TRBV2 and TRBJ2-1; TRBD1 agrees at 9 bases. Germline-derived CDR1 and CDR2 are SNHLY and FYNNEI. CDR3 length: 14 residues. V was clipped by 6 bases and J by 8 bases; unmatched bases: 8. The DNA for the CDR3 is TGTGCCAGCAGGGGGACAGGGAGTAAATATGAGCAGTTCTTC. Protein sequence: CASRGTGSKYEQFF.

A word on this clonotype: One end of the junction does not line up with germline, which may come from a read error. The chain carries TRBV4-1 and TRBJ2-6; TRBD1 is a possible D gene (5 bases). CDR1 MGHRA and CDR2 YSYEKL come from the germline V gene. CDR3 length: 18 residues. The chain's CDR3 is CASSQVVVKRSGANVRTF. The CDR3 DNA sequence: TGCGCCAGCAGCCAAGTTGTTGTTAAGCGCTCTGGGGCCAACGTCCGGACTTTC.

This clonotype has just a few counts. DNA for the CDR3: TGCGCCAGCAGCCAAGCCGGGGCTAGCGGGATCTACGAGCAGTACTTC. Protein: CASSQAGASGIYEQYF. The V gene is TRBV4-1, the J gene TRBJ2-7, with 9 bases fitting TRBD2. The CDR3 contains 16 residues. Germline CDR1 is MGHRA and CDR2 is YSYEKL. V dropped 1 base and J dropped 3; count of bases not matched to a gene: 7.